These 13 T cell receptor beta chains originate from one sample sequenced in a study of OX40 agonist ivuxolimab in advanced cancers. Libraries were prepared through the immunoSEQ multiplex PCR assay. TCRdb limited this immuneACCESS table to in-frame rearrangements with V and J called. A share of clones is missing; checked studies link under half to unresolved V genes, and the rest is unexplained. The sample table contains some 78,000 clones; only one count was recorded for roughly nine tenths of them. Under 3.5% of the sample comes from the top ten. Source: CD4+ or CD8+ T cells sorted from blood, taken in a trial of the OX40 agonist ivuxolimab. The receptors here all came from an adult with an advanced solid tumor such as melanoma, head and neck, liver or kidney cancer.

This chain uses TRBV5-4 with TRBJ2-2; 8 nucleotides match TRBD1. Germline CDR1 reads SGHNT; CDR2 reads YYREEE (reference sequence). Trimming removed 3 bases from V and 0 bases from J; junction bases left unmatched: 10. This CDR3 has 18 residues. The CDR3 spells CASSSRAGGMANTGELFF. For the CDR3, the DNA is TGTGCCAGCAGCTCCCGCGCAGGGGGCATGGCGAACACCGGGGAGCTGTTTTTT.

V usage is TRBV18 and J usage is TRBJ1-5, with 7 bases identical to TRBD1. The CDR3 is made up of 15 amino acids. Germline V gene data show CDR1 as KGHSH and CDR2 as LQKENI. Trimming at V came to 4 bases and at J to 2 bases, leaving 5 bases not matched to a gene. CDR3 nucleotides: TGTGCCAGCTCACGCCAGGGGGGTGGCAATCAGCCCCAGCATTTT. Its protein is CASSRQGGGNQPQHF.

The chain links TRBV30 to TRBJ1-5, with a tentative D call TRBD1 (6 bases). The CDR3 spans 15 residues. Germline-derived CDR1 and CDR2 are GTSNPN and SVGIG (reference sequence). Trimming took off 4 bases at V and 7 bases at J, with 20 bases between the two ends. The CDR3 bases are TGTGCCTGGACTCCCCCGGGGGGGGCTTGGCAGCCCCAGCATTTT. It is translated as CAWTPPGGAWQPQHF.

The chain recombines TRBV6-6 with TRBJ1-2; D may be TRBD1 (5 bases). V was pared by 5 bases and J by 8 bases, with 15 bases between. There are 13 residues in the CDR3. Germline V CDR1 and CDR2: MNHNY, SVGAGI (reference sequence). The CDR3 nucleotides read TGTGCCAGCAGTCCATCCGGACGGGGCGGCTACACCTTC. It specifies CASSPSGRGGYTF.

This sequence joins TRBV7-9 and TRBJ2-7; D gene unclear. Germline CDR1 reads SEHNR; CDR2 reads FQNEAQ (reference sequence). This CDR3 comprises 16 residues. V was trimmed by 5 bases and J by 1 base, leaving 18 bases between them. The CDR3 here is CASSPSGFWGSYEQYF. CDR3 DNA: TGTGCCAGCAGCCCTTCCGGTTTTTGGGGATCCTACGAGCAGTACTTC. Supplemented by reference TRBV7-9 and TRBJ2-7, the full variable domain reads DTGVSQNPRHKITKRGQNVTFRCDPISEHNRLYWYRQTLGQGPEFLTYFQNEAQLEKSRLLSDRFSAERPKGSFSTLEIQRTEQGDSAMYLCASSPSGFWGSYEQYFGPGTRLTVT.

This chain connects TRBV7-9 to TRBJ2-1, with 10 bases fitting TRBD2. Germline CDR1 reads SEHNR; CDR2 reads FQNEAQ (reference sequence). CDR3 length: 15 amino acids. J lost 5 bases, V lost 3 bases, and 4 bases had no gene match. The CDR3 spells CASSLRLAGDNEQFF. The CDR3 DNA is TGTGCCAGCAGCTTGAGGCTAGCGGGGGACAATGAGCAGTTCTTC.

The chain links TRBV6-1 to TRBJ2-3; the D is unclear. Germline CDR1 MNHNS, CDR2 SASEGT. The CDR3 covers 11 residues. With 5 bases removed from V and 4 bases from J, the gap between germline ends came to 4 bases. The CDR3 DNA follows: TGTGCCAGCAGTTCGGCAGATACGCAGTATTTT. It specifies CASSSADTQYF.

A single count supports this clone. This chain uses TRBV19 with TRBJ1-3, with 10 positions matching TRBD1. This CDR3 spans 15 amino acids. CDR1 and CDR2 (germline): LNHDA, SQIVND (reference sequence). V lost 5 bases and J lost 6; bases outside the gene matches: 7. The CDR3 DNA is TGTGCCAGTAGTCAGGCGGGACAGGGGCAAAACACCATATATTTT. Amino acids: CASSQAGQGQNTIYF.

This chain joins TRBV6-5 and TRBJ1-2; D possibly corresponds to TRBD1 (5 bases). The CDR3 length is 14 residues. CDR1 is MNHEY and CDR2 is SVGAGI in the germline V gene. With 6 bases removed from V and 7 bases from J, the gap between germline ends came to 18 bases. CDR3 loop: CASRLGGASGGYTF. CDR3 coding DNA: TGTGCCAGCAGGTTGGGAGGGGCCAGTGGTGGCTACACCTTC.

This clone was detected once. The chain has TRBV28 and TRBJ1-5; D may be TRBD1 (5 bases). The germline V gene encodes CDR1 MDHEN and CDR2 SYDVKM. V dropped 6 bases and J dropped 6 bases, with 15 bases sitting between them. The CDR3 contains 14 residues. The CDR3 nucleotides are TGTGCCAGCAGACCTCCAGGGAAGGGTCAGCCCCAGCATTTT. Its protein is CASRPPGKGQPQHF.

J is TRBJ2-2 and V is TRBV5-1; 8 positions match TRBD2. J gave up 8 bases and V 2 bases, and 5 bases lay outside the gene matches. CDR3 length: 14 residues. Germline CDR1 SGHRS, CDR2 YFSETQ. CDR3 loop: CASSFPSGSGELFF. The CDR3 region has the DNA TGCGCCAGCAGCTTTCCGAGCGGGAGTGGGGAGCTGTTTTTT.

The J gene is TRBJ1-5, the V gene TRBV6-1; D is uncertain. Germline loops: CDR1 MNHNS, CDR2 SASEGT. V was cut by 5 bases and J by 5 bases, with 16 bases left in between. The CDR3 has 15 residues. The CDR3 loop reads CASSIPEGLHQPQHF. CDR3 coding DNA: TGTGCCAGCAGTATCCCCGAAGGGCTTCATCAGCCCCAGCATTTT.

The rearrangement joins TRBV7-2 to TRBJ2-5; D is ambiguous. The J call is in doubt because the DNA end fits TRBJ2-7 better. Looked up from germline, CDR1 is SGHTA and CDR2 is FQGNSA. The CDR3 spans 14 residues. The CDR3, as DNA: TGTGCCAGCAGCTTAGTGGGAAGAACTTACGAGCAGTACTTC. As protein: CASSLVGRTYEQYF.